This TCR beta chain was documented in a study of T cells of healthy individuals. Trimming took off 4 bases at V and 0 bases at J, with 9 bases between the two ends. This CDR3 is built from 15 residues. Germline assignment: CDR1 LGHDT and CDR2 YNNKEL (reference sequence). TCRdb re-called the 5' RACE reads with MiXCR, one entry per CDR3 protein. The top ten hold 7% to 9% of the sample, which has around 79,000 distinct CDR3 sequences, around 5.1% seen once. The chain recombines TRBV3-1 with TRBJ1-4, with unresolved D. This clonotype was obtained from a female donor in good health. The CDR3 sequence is CASSPYSTTNEKLFF. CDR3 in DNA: TGTGCCAGCAGCCCCTACAGCACAACTAATGAAAAACTGTTTTTT.